This T cell receptor beta chain was sequenced for a study of early T cells in non-severe SARS-CoV-2 infection. The overall study: Unpaired chains resulted from sequencing bulk RNA of unsorted whole blood.

On this clonotype: The target antigen is unknown.

General study results and limits: VDJdb-based annotation leaned toward anti-spike CD8 responses and missed private and CD4 specificities.

Separate cDNA molecules each had unique molecular identifiers attached to them. TCRdb reanalysed the 5' RACE reads using MiXCR and keeps one entry per CDR3 protein. The repertoire has tens of thousands of distinct CDR3 sequences, over 7.5% of them found once; the top ten carry approximately 9%. The sequenced sample consisted of whole blood. The sequence was obtained from an adult who was a healthcare worker with PCR-confirmed SARS-CoV-2 infection or an uninfected control (not recorded which).

The CDR3 loop reads CASSLFGGPNGGELFF. CDR3 in DNA: TGTGCCAGCAGCTTATTTGGGGGCCCTAACGGCGGGGAGCTGTTTTTT. The chain uses TRBV7-3 and TRBJ2-2, with a tentative D call TRBD1 (6 bases). This CDR3 region has 16 residues. CDR1 and CDR2 (germline): SGHTA, FQGTGA. Trimming removed 2 bases from V and 7 bases from J, with 17 bases in between.